This TCR beta chain emerged from a study of OX40 agonist ivuxolimab in advanced cancers. Measured with immunoSEQ multiplex PCR; TCRdb has only the in-frame clones, and not every one. The table includes about 50,000 clones, around nine tenths detected once. This clone was seen a handful of times. This CDR3 spans 15 amino acids. Germline CDR1 MDHEN, CDR2 SYDVKM. The junction had 11 bases not matched to a gene; V was cut back by 11 bases and J by 4 bases. The source of this sequence is an adult with an advanced solid tumor such as melanoma, head and neck, liver or kidney cancer. Source: CD4+ or CD8+ T cells sorted from blood, taken in a trial of the OX40 agonist ivuxolimab. V gene TRBV28 combines with J gene TRBJ2-5; 12 nucleotides align to TRBD2. CDR3 amino acids: CAVRSSGRGRETQYF. The CDR3 DNA follows: TGTGCCGTACGATCTAGCGGGAGGGGACGAGAGACCCAGTACTTC.